The entry that follows covers one TCR beta chain sequence. The data belong to a study of control samples from healthy donors and cancer patients. In germline, CDR1 is MNHEY, CDR2 SVGEGT. This CDR3 is 15 amino acids long. Trimming removed 4 bases from V and 7 bases from J; junction bases left unmatched: 8. Using immunoSEQ multiplex PCR, the repertoire was profiled, and TCRdb retains in-frame clones only, with some absent. The table records 150,000 to 200,000 clones, 88% of them present only once. The origin of this receptor is a man between 18 and 35 years old in good health. The specimen was blood. This chain joins TRBV6-2 or TRBV6-3 and TRBJ1-5, with 9 bases aligning to TRBD1. The chain's CDR3 is CASSSWDRDGQPQHF. The CDR3 region has the DNA TGTGCCAGCAGTTCGTGGGACAGGGACGGGCAGCCCCAGCATTTT.